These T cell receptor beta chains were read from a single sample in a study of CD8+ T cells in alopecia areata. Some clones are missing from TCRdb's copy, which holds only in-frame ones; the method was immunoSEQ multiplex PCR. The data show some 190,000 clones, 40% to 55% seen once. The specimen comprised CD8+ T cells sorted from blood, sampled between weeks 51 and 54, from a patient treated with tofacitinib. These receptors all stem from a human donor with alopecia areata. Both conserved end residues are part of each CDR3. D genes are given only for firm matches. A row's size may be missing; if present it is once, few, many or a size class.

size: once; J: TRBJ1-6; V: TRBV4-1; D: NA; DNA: TGCGCCAGCAGCCAAGATTGGGCGGACCTCTCACCCCTCCACTTT; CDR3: CASSQDWADLSPLHF
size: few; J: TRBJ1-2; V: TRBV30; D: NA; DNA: TGTGCCTGGACCTTAGGGATTGGCTACACCTTC; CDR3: CAWTLGIGYTF
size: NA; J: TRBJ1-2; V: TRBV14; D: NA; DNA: TGTGCCAGCAGCCAAGATCTCGGGGACCCCTATGGCTACACCTTC; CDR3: CASSQDLGDPYGYTF
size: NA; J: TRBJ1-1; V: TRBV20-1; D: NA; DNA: TGCAGTGCTAAGGGTGAGTCTGAAGCTTTCTTT; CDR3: CSAKGESEAFF
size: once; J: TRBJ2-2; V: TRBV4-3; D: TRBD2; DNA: TGCGCCAGCAGCCAAGAGCGGGGAGGGCATGGCGCCGGGGAGCTGTTTTTT; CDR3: CASSQERGGHGAGELFF
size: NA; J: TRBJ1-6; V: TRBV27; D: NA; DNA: TGTGCCAGCAGTGCCGGGGGGCGGAACTCACCCCTCCACTTT; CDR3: CASSAGGRNSPLHF
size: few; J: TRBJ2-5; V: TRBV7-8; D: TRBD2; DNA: TGTGCCAGCAGCCGGGGGCGACTAGCGGGTCCGGAGACCCAGTACTTC; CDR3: CASSRGRLAGPETQYF
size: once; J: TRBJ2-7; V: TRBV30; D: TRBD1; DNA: TGTGCCTGGGCCGGGACAGCAGCCTACGAGCAGTACTTC; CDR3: CAWAGTAAYEQYF
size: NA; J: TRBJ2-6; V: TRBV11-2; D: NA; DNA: TGTGCCAGCAGCCGATGGGCAGATCTCTCTGGGGCCAACGTCCTGACTTTC; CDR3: CASSRWADLSGANVLTF
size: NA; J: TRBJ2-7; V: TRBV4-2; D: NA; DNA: TGTGCCAGCAGCTTGGTCCAGGGGCTTTACGAGCAGTACTTC; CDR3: CASSLVQGLYEQYF
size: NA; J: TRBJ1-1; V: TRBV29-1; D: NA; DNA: TGCAGCGTTGAAGGGGAGATGAACACTGAAGCTTTCTTT; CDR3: CSVEGEMNTEAFF
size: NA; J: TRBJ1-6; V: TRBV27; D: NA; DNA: TGTGCCAGCAGGTCGGGAAGTAATTCACCCCTCCACTTT; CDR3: CASRSGSNSPLHF
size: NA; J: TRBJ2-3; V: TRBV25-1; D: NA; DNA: TGTGCCAGCAGTGAAGACGTCGCCGATACGCAGTATTTT; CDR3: CASSEDVADTQYF
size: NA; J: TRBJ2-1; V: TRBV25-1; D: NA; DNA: TGTGCCAGCAGCGACTACGGGGGGCAGTTCGAGGAGCAGTTCTTC; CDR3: CASSDYGGQFEEQFF
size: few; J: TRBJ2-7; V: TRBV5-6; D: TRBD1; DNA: TGTGCCAGCAGCTCCCGGGACAGGGGGTACGAGCAGTACTTC; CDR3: CASSSRDRGYEQYF
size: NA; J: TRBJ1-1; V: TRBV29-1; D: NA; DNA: TGCAGCGTGGAACAGGGCACTGAAGCTTTCTTT; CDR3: CSVEQGTEAFF
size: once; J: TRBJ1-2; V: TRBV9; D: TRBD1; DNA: TGTGCCAGCAGCGCCGGGGACAGGGGCCTCAATGGCTACACCTTC; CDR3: CASSAGDRGLNGYTF
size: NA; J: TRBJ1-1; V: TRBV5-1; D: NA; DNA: TGCGCCAGCAGCTTGTTGCCAGGGATGAACACTGAAGCTTTCTTT; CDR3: CASSLLPGMNTEAFF
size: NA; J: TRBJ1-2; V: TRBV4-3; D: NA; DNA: TGCGCCAGCAGCCAGGCAGGCTTAGCTAACTATGGCTACACCTTC; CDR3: CASSQAGLANYGYTF
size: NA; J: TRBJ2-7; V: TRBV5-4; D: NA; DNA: TGTGCCACCTCTCGTGGGGGACCCTACGAGCAGTACTTC; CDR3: CATSRGGPYEQYF
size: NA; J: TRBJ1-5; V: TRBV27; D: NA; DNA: TGTGCCAGCGCCGCGTGGACTCATCAGCCCCAGCATTTT; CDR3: CASAAWTHQPQHF
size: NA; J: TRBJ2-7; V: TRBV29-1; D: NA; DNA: TGCAGCGTTGAAGAAATAGGTCGGGGGGCTTACGAGCAGTACTTC; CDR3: CSVEEIGRGAYEQYF
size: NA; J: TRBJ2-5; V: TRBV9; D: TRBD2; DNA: TGTGCCAGCAGCTTGGGAGGGGATATCGAGACCCAGTACTTC; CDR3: CASSLGGDIETQYF
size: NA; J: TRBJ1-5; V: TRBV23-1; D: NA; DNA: TGCGCCAGCAGTCAATCGTTAGGCGGGGGCAATCAGCCCCAGCATTTT; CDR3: CASSQSLGGGNQPQHF
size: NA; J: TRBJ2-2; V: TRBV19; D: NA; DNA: TGTGCCAGTAGCCAGGGATCCACCGGGGAGCTGTTTTTT; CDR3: CASSQGSTGELFF
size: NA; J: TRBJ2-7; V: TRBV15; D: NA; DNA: TGTGCCACCAGCAGATACCGGGACCTAATCAGGGACTTC; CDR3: CATSRYRDLIRDF